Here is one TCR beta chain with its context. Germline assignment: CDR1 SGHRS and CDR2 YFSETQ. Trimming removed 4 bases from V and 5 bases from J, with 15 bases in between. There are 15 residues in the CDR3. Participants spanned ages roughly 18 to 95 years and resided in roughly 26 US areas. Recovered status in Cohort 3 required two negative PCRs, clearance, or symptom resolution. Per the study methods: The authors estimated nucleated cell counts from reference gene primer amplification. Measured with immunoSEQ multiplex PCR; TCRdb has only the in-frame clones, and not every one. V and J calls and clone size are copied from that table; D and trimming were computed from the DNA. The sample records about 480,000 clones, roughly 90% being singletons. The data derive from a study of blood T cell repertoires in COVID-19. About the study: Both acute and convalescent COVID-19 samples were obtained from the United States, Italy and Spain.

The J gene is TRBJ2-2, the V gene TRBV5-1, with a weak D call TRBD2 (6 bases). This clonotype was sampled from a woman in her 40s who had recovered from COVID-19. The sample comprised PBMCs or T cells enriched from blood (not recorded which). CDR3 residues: CASSPGAGPTGELFF. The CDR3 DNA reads TGCGCCAGCAGCCCCGGAGCGGGCCCAACCGGGGAGCTGTTTTTT.